Below, 10 T cell receptor beta chains from the same sample are listed, as sequenced in a study of cytomegalovirus exposure and HLA in healthy donors. It was with 60 Vbeta and 13 Jbeta primers that the PCR ran. The repertoire was sequenced with immunoSEQ multiplex PCR; TCRdb's copy has only in-frame clones and lacks some. The sample yields about 100,000 clones, around 79% seen once. The sequencing sample was made of PBMCs. The source of these receptors is a woman between 35 and 50 years old in good health and CMV-seronegative.

V and J are TRBV6-1 and TRBJ2-5; 13 bases match TRBD2. The J call may be mistaken, given a closer DNA end match to TRBJ2-7. From germline, CDR1 is MNHNS and CDR2 SASEGT. The CDR3 covers 16 residues. This CDR3 reads CASSGTSGRVSYEQYF. CDR3 in DNA: TGTGCCAGCAGTGGGACTAGCGGGAGAGTCTCCTACGAGCAGTACTTC.

This clone was seen a few times. The gene calls are TRBV7-8 and TRBJ1-6, with 10 bases aligning to TRBD1. With V trimmed by 4 bases and J by 9 bases, 9 bases remained unmatched. The CDR3 runs 16 residues. Germline assignment: CDR1 SGHVS and CDR2 FQNEAQ. The CDR3, as DNA: TGTGCCAGCAGCTCCCAGGACAGGGGGGACGGTTCACCCCTCCACTTT. It codes for CASSSQDRGDGSPLHF.

This chain joins TRBV10-2 and TRBJ1-1, with 8 bases matching TRBD1. Trimming took 6 bases from V and 1 from J; bases not matched to a gene: 4. This CDR3 has 14 amino acids. CDR1 and CDR2 (germline): WSHSY, SAAADI. Written as DNA, the CDR3 is TGCGCCAGCAGCCAGGACAGGGAGAACACTGAAGCTTTCTTT. Its translation: CASSQDRENTEAFF.

This clone has just a few counts. The chain uses TRBV4-1 and TRBJ2-7, with 8 bases that match TRBD2. Germline values: CDR1 MGHRA, CDR2 YSYEKL. V lost 2 bases, J lost 6 bases, and 12 bases stayed unmatched. The CDR3 length is 16 residues. The CDR3 reads CASSQSPPGLVGEQYF. The CDR3 DNA reads TGCGCCAGCAGCCAATCTCCTCCGGGACTAGTGGGCGAGCAGTACTTC.

This clone has a single count. The chain combines TRBV19 with TRBJ1-2; 9 bases are a match to TRBD1. This CDR3 comprises 16 residues. Germline V gene sequence: CDR1 LNHDA, CDR2 SQIVND (reference sequence). V trimming: 5 bases; J trimming: 4 bases; junction bases outside the gene matches: 11. The CDR3, as DNA: TGTGCCAGTAGTCCCCCAACCGGGACAGGGCTCTATGGCTACACCTTC. It encodes CASSPPTGTGLYGYTF.

This chain connects TRBV5-1 to TRBJ1-1, with a tentative D call TRBD1 (6 bases). V lost 5 bases, J lost 6 bases, and 17 bases lay in between. The germline V gene encodes CDR1 SGHRS and CDR2 YFSETQ. This CDR3 contains 14 residues. The chain's CDR3 is CASREQGFGSEAFF. CDR3 coding DNA: TGCGCCAGCAGGGAACAGGGCTTTGGGTCTGAAGCTTTCTTT. Full variable domain (missing parts from reference TRBV5-1 and TRBJ1-1): KAGVTQTPRYLIKTRGQQVTLSCSPISGHRSVSWYQQTPGQGLQFLFEYFSETQRNKGNFPGRFSGRQFSNSRSEMNVSTLELGDSALYLCASREQGFGSEAFFGQGTRLTVV.

This chain uses TRBV7-8 with TRBJ1-2; D may be TRBD1 (6 bases). V lost 2 bases and J 2 bases, leaving 9 bases between the germline ends. Germline assignment: CDR1 SGHVS and CDR2 FQNEAQ. The CDR3 totals 14 residues. Here the CDR3 DNA reads TGTGCCAGCAGCTTATCTCAGGGGAACTATGGCTACACCTTC. Translated: CASSLSQGNYGYTF.

The V call is TRBV2, the J call TRBJ1-5, with unresolved D. Germline V gene lookup returns CDR1 SNHLY and CDR2 FYNNEI. This CDR3 is built from 15 residues. The V end lost 3 bases, the J end lost 6 bases, and 15 bases lay between the germline ends. The CDR3 DNA is TGTGCCAGCAGTGAGGAGGGCCGAAGAGGTCAGCCCCAGCATTTT. Its translation is CASSEEGRRGQPQHF.

J is TRBJ2-1 and V is TRBV29-1, with TRBD2 identical over 7 bases. Germline assignment: CDR1 SQVTM and CDR2 ANQGSEA. This CDR3 spans 13 amino acids. Trimming at V came to 6 bases and at J to 9 bases, leaving 11 bases not matched to a gene. The CDR3 region has the DNA TGCAGCGTGAGTGACTGGACGGGGGGTGAGCAGTTCTTC. This gives the protein CSVSDWTGGEQFF.

This clone has only a few counts. For the CDR3, the DNA is TGTGCCAGCAAAAATAAGTCTAGGGACAGGTCGACAGATACGCAGTATTTT. Translation: CASKNKSRDRSTDTQYF. The chain carries TRBV27 and TRBJ2-3; 8 positions match TRBD1. V lost 7 bases, J lost 3 bases, and 15 bases stayed unmatched. The CDR3 is 17 amino acids. CDR1 is MNHEY and CDR2 is SMNVEV in the germline V gene (reference sequence).